Listed below are T cell receptor beta chains from one sample, sequenced in a study of CD8+ T cells in alopecia areata. Clones were sequenced by immunoSEQ multiplex PCR, and TCRdb holds only the in-frame ones, with some missing. The sample lists some 120,000 clones, 45% to 60% occurring once. Source: CD4+ T cells sorted from blood, taken at week 0. Receptors originate from a human donor with alopecia areata. The CDR3 runs from the conserved cysteine through the conserved F or W. D genes are given only for firm matches. Size values are once, few and many counts, or a class for expanded clones, and some rows have none.

V	D	size	length	J	DNA	CDR3
TRBV7-2	TRBD1	NA	14	TRBJ1-2	TGTGCCAGCAGCTTAGGGGACAGATCCCAAGGCTACACCTTC	CASSLGDRSQGYTF
TRBV18	NA	NA	16	TRBJ2-6	TGTGCCAGCTCACCACGGGCCGTTCCTGGGGCCAACGTCCTGACTTTC	CASSPRAVPGANVLTF
TRBV7-3	TRBD2	few	14	TRBJ2-3	TGTGCCAGCAGTTCCAGCGGGGGCGCAGATACGCAGTATTTT	CASSSSGGADTQYF
TRBV7-2	TRBD2	few	16	TRBJ2-3	TGTGCCAGCAGCCAACCGCTAGCGGGAGGTCAAGATACGCAGTATTTT	CASSQPLAGGQDTQYF
TRBV18	NA	NA	14	TRBJ2-1	TGTGCCAGCTCACCAGAAAGCTCCTACAATGAGCAGTTCTTC	CASSPESSYNEQFF
TRBV5-1	NA	few	16	TRBJ2-7	TGCGCCAGCAGCTTGGTGGGTAGCGGCAGCTCCTACGAGCAGTACTTC	CASSLVGSGSSYEQYF
TRBV6-6	TRBD1	NA	16	TRBJ1-1	TGTGCCAGCAGTTTGTCACGGGACAGGGAAAGGACTGAAGCTTTCTTT	CASSLSRDRERTEAFF
TRBV4-2	TRBD1	NA	13	TRBJ2-7	TGTGCCAGCAGCCAAGACCACAGGGGCGAGCAGTACTTC	CASSQDHRGEQYF
TRBV14	TRBD1	NA	15	TRBJ1-2	TGTGCCAGCAGCCAAGCCGGGACAGGGACTCATGGCTACACCTTC	CASSQAGTGTHGYTF
TRBV7-8	NA	NA	11	TRBJ1-1	TGTGCCAGCAGCCGGACAGTTGAAGCTTTCTTT	CASSRTVEAFF
TRBV2	TRBD1	NA	15	TRBJ2-5	TGTGCCAGCAGTCGCGCATGGGACAGGGAAGAGACCCAGTACTTC	CASSRAWDREETQYF
TRBV5-4	TRBD1	NA	14	TRBJ2-4	TGTGCCAGCAGCACTGGGACAGACCAAAACATTCAGTACTTC	CASSTGTDQNIQYF
TRBV2	NA	few	12	TRBJ1-2	TGTGCCAGCAGCGTGTGGGGATCTGGCTACACCTTC	CASSVWGSGYTF
TRBV7-7	TRBD2	NA	15	TRBJ2-5	TGTGCCAGCAGCTTAGATCCTAGCGGGGAAGAGACCCAGTACTTC	CASSLDPSGEETQYF
TRBV5-1	NA	NA	15	TRBJ2-7	TGCGCCAGCAGCTTGGCCCCTCGACAGAGCTACGAGCAGTACTTC	CASSLAPRQSYEQYF
TRBV5-1	NA	NA	14	TRBJ2-3	TGCGCCAGCAGCTTGGAAGGGGGCACAGATACGCAGTATTTT	CASSLEGGTDTQYF
TRBV19	NA	NA	12	TRBJ2-3	TGTGCCAGTAGTATCTCTTCCGATACGCAGTATTTT	CASSISSDTQYF
TRBV9	NA	NA	16	TRBJ2-4	TGTGCCAGCAGCGCCCACGGGGCCTTAGCCAAAAACATTCAGTACTTC	CASSAHGALAKNIQYF
TRBV4-3	TRBD2	NA	17	TRBJ2-1	TGCGCCAGCAGCCAAGATTTCGGCGGGAGCTTCTACAATGAGCAGTTCTTC	CASSQDFGGSFYNEQFF
TRBV29-1	NA	NA	9	TRBJ1-2	TGCAGCGCCGGGGATGGCTACACCTTC	CSAGDGYTF
TRBV7-9	NA	few	15	TRBJ2-3	TGTGCCAGCAGGGGGGACTCGTCTAGCACAGATACGCAGTATTTT	CASRGDSSSTDTQYF
TRBV7-3	NA	few	13	TRBJ2-2	TGTGCCAGCAGCCCACCTGGGACCGGGGAGCTGTTTTTT	CASSPPGTGELFF